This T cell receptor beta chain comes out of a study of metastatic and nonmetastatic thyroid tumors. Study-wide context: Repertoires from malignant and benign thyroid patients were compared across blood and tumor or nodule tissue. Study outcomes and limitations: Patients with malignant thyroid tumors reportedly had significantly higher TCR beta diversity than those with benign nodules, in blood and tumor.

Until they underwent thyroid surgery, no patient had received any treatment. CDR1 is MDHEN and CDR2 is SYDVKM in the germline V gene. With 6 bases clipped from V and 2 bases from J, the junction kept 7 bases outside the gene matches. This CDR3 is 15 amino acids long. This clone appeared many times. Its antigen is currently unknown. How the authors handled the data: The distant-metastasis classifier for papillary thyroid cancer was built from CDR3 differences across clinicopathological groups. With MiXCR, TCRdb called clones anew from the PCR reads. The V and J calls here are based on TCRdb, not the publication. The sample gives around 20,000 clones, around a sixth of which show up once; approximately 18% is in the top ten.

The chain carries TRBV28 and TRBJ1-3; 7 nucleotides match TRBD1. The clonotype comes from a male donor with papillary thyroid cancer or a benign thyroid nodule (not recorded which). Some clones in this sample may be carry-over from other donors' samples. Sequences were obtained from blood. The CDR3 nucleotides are TGTGCCAGCAGCAACTTGGACAGGACTGGAAACACCATATATTTT. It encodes CASSNLDRTGNTIYF.